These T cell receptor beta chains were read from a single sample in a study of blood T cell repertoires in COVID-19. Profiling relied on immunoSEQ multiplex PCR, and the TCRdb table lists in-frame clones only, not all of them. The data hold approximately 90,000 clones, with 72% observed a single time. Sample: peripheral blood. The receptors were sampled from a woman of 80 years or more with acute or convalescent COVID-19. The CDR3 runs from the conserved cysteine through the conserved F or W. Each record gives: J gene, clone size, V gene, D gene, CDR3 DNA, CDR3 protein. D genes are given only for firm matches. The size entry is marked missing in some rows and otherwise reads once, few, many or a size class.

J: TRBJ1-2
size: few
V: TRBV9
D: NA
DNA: TGTGCCAGCAGCGGGGGACTGGGGCACTATGGCTACACCTTC
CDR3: CASSGGLGHYGYTF

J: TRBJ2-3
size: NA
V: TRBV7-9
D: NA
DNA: TGTGCCAGCAGCTTAGACTCTAGCACAGATACGCAGTATTTT
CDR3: CASSLDSSTDTQYF

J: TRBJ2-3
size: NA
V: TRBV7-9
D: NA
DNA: TGTGCCAGCAGCTCACCGACTAGGGGAAGTTCAGATACGCAGTATTTT
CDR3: CASSSPTRGSSDTQYF

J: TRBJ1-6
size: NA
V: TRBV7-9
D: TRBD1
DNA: TGTGCCAGCAGCTTAGCGCGAGGGGGCAGCAATTCACCCCTCCACTTT
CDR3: CASSLARGGSNSPLHF

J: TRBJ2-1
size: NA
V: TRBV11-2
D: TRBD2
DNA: TGTGCCAGCCTCAAGGGACTAGCGGGGGGGCCAGGTGAGCAGTTCTTC
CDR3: CASLKGLAGGPGEQFF

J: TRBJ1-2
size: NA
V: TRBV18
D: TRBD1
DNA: TGTGCCAGCACGAGGGACAGCCTTAACTATGGCTACACCTTC
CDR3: CASTRDSLNYGYTF

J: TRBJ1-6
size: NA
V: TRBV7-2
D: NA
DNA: TGTGCCAGCAGCTTAGGCGCACGGTCCGGTTCACCCCTCCACTTT
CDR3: CASSLGARSGSPLHF

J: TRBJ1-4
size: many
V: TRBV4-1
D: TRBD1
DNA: TGCGCCAGCAGCCAAGTTCGTAGGGGGCCCGGGGAAAAACTGTTTTTT
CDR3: CASSQVRRGPGEKLFF

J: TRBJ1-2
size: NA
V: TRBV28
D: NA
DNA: TGTGCCAGCAGTTTCGGAGACAGGACGGCTAGTGGCTACACCTTC
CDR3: CASSFGDRTASGYTF

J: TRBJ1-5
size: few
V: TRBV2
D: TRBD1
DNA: TGTGCCAGCAGTATAGGGACAGGGGGACAGCCCCAGCATTTT
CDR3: CASSIGTGGQPQHF

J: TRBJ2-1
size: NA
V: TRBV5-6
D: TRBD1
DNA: TGTGCCAGCAGCTTGGTCCCCACAGGGGTCGAGCAGTTCTTC
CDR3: CASSLVPTGVEQFF

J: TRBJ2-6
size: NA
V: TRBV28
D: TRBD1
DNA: TGTGCCAGCCGCGAGACAGGGGATGGGGCCAACGTCCTGACTTTC
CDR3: CASRETGDGANVLTF

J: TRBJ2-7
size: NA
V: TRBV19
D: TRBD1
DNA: TGTGCCAGTAGTATCAACAGGGGATACGAGCAGTACTTC
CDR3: CASSINRGYEQYF

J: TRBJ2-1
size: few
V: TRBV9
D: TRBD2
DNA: TGTGCCAGCAGCGTAGGCGGGGGGGCCTACAATGAGCAGTTCTTC
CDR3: CASSVGGGAYNEQFF

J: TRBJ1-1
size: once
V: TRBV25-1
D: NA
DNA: TGTGCCAGCAGTGACCCCTATACTGAAGCTTTCTTT
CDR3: CASSDPYTEAFF

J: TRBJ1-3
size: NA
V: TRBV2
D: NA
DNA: TGTGCCAGCAGTGACGGCTGGGCGAGGGAAAACACCATATATTTT
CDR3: CASSDGWARENTIYF

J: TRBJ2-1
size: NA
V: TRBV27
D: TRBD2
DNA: TGTGCCAGCAGTCCCGGGGAGGGGAAGAGCTCCTACAATGAGCAGTTCTTC
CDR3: CASSPGEGKSSYNEQFF

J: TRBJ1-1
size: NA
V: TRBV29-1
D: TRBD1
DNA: TGCAGCGTCGACAGGGACAACACTGAAGCTTTCTTT
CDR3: CSVDRDNTEAFF

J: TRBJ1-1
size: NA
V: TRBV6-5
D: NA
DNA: TGTGCCAGCAGTTCGACAGGACCGAACACTGAAGCTTTCTTT
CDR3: CASSSTGPNTEAFF

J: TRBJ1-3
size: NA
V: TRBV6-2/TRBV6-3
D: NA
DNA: TGTGCCAGCAGTGGCAGGGGCGTCTCTGGAAACACCATATATTTT
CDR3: CASSGRGVSGNTIYF